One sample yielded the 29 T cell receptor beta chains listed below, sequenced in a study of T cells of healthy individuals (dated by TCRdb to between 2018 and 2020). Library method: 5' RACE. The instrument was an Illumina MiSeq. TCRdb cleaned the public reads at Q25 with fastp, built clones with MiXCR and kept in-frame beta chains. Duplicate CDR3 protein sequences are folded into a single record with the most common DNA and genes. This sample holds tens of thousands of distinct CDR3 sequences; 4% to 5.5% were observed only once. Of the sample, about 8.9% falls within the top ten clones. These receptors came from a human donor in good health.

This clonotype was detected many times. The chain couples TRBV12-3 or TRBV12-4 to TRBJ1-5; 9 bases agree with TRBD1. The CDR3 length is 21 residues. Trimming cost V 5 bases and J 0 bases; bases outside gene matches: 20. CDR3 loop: CASSLYTTRTGGSNSNQPQHF. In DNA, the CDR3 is TGTGCCAGCAGTCTGTATACCACAAGAACAGGGGGCTCTAATAGCAATCAGCCCCAGCATTTT.

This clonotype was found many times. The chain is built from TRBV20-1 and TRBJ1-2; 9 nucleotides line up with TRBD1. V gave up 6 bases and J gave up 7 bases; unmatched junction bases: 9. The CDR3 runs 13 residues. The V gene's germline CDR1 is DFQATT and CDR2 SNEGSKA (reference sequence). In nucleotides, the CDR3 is TGCAGTGCATCCCCGGGACAGGGTGCTGGCTACACCTTC. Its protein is CSASPGQGAGYTF.

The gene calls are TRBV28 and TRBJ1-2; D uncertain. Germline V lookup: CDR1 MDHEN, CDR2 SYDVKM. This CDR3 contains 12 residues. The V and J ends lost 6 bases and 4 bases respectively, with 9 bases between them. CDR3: CASSPGVYGYTF. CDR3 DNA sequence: TGTGCCAGCAGCCCCGGGGTCTATGGCTACACCTTC.

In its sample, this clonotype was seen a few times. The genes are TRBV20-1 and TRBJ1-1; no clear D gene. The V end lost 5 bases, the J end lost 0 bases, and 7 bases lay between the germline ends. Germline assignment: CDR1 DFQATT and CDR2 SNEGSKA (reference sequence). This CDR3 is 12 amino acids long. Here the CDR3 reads CSAPRMNTEAFF. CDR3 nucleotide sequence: TGCAGTGCTCCTCGTATGAACACTGAAGCTTTCTTT.

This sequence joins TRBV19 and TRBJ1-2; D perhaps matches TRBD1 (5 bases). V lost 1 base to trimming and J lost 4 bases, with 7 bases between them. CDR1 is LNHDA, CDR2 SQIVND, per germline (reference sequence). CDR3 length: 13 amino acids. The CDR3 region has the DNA TGTGCCAGTAGTATAGGGGACCTCTATGGCTACACCTTC. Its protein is CASSIGDLYGYTF.

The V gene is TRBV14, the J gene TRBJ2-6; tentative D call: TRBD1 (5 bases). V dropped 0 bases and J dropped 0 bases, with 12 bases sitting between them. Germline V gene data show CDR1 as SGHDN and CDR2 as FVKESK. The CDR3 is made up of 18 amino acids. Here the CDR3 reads CASSQDWGRVSGANVLTF. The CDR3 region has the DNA TGTGCCAGCAGCCAAGATTGGGGCAGGGTCTCTGGGGCCAACGTCCTGACTTTC.

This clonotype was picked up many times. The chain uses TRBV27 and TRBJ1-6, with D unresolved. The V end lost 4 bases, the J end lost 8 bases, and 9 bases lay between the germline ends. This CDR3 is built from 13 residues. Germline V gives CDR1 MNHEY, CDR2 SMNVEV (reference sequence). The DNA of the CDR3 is TGTGCCAGCAGTTGGGATGGGGATTCACCCCTCCACTTT. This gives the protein CASSWDGDSPLHF.

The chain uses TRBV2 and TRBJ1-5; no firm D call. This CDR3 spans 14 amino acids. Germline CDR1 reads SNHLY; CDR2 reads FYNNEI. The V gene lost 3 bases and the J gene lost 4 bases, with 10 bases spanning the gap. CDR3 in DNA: TGTGCCAGCAGTGATTATGGGGTTAATCAGCCCCAGCATTTT. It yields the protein CASSDYGVNQPQHF.

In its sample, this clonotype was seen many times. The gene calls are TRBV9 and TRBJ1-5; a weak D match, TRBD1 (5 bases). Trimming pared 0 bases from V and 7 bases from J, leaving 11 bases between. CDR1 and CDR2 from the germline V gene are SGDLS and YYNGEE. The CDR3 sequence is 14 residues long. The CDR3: CASSVDGARQPQHF. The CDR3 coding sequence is TGTGCCAGCAGCGTAGACGGGGCAAGACAGCCCCAGCATTTT.

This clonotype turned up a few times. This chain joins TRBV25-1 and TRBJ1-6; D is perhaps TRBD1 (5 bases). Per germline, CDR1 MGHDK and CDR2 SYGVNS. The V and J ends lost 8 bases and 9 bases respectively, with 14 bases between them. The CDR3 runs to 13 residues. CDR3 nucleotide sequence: TGTGCCAGCGGGACGGGGTCATCTTCACCCCTCCACTTT. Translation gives CASGTGSSSPLHF.

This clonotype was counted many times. The CDR3 here is CASSLFEGLDNEQFF. CDR3 DNA: TGTGCCAGCAGCTTGTTCGAGGGACTAGACAATGAGCAGTTCTTC. The V gene is TRBV5-6, the J gene TRBJ2-1; 8 bases align to TRBD2. The CDR3 runs 15 residues. V shed 1 base, J shed 5 bases, and the junction held 5 bases outside the gene matches. CDR1 is SGHDT and CDR2 is YYEEEE in the germline V gene.

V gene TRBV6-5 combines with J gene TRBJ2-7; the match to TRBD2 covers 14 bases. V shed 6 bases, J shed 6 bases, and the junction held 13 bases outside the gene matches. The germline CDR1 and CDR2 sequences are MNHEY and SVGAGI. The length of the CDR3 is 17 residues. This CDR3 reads CASSRGLAGGHRGEQYF. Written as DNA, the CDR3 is TGTGCCAGCAGCCGAGGACTAGCGGGAGGCCACAGGGGCGAGCAGTACTTC.

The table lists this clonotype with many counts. The CDR3 DNA is TGCGCCAGCAGCCTGGCTCGGGGCACAGATACGCAGTATTTT. Translation: CASSLARGTDTQYF. This chain joins TRBV5-1 and TRBJ2-3; D not certain. The CDR3 runs to 14 residues. V gave up 4 bases and J gave up 1 base, with 10 bases separating them. CDR1 is SGHRS and CDR2 is YFSETQ in the germline V gene.

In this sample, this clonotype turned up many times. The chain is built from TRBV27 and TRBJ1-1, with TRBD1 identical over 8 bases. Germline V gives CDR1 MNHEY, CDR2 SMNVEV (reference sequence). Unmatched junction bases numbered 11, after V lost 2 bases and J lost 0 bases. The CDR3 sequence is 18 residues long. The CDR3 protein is CASSLTRDRSGVNTEAFF. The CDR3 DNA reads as TGTGCCAGCAGTTTAACGCGGGACAGGTCGGGAGTGAACACTGAAGCTTTCTTT.

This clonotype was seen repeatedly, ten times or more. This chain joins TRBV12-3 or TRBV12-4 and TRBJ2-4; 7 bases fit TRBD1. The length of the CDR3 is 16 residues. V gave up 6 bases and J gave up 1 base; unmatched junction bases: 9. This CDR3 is CASSQTGVAAKNIQYF. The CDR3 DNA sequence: TGTGCCAGCAGCCAAACAGGGGTTGCGGCCAAAAACATTCAGTACTTC.

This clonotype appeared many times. The CDR3 region is CASSSGGGGQYF. The CDR3 nucleotides read TGTGCCAGCAGTTCAGGGGGAGGCGGTCAGTACTTC. V gene TRBV12-3 or TRBV12-4 combines with J gene TRBJ2-4; D might be TRBD1 (7 bases). V was trimmed by 4 bases and J by 12 bases, leaving 13 bases between them. The CDR3 contains 12 residues.

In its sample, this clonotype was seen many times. As DNA, the CDR3 is TGTGCTAGTGGTGGCCGGGGTTTCGCGCGCTCAGAAGGTGAGCAGTTCTTC. Its translation is CASGGRGFARSEGEQFF. The rearrangement links TRBV12-5 to TRBJ2-1; perhaps TRBD2 as D (5 bases). CDR1 LGHNT and CDR2 FRNRAP come from the germline V gene. The CDR3 consists of 17 residues. Trimming removed 5 bases from V and 9 bases from J, with 26 bases in between.

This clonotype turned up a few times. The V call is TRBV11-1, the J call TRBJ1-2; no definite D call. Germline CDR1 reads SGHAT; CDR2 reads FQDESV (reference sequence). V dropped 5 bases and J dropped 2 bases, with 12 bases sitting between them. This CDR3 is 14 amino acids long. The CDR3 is CASSQKAQNYGYTF. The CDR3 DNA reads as TGTGCCAGCAGCCAAAAGGCACAGAACTATGGCTACACCTTC.

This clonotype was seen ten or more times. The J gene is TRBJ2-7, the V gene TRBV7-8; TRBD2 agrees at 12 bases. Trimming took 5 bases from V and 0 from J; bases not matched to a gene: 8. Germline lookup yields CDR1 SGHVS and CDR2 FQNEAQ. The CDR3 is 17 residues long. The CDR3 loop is CASSHGLAGLRSYEQYF. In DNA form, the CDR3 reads TGTGCCAGCAGCCACGGACTAGCGGGGCTACGCTCCTACGAGCAGTACTTC.

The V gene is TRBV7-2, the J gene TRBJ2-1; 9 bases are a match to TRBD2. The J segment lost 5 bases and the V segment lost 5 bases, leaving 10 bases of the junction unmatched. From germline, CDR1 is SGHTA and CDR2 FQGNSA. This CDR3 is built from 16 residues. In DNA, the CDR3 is TGTGCCAGCAGCGCATACCTAGCGGGAATAAACAATGAGCAGTTCTTC. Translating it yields CASSAYLAGINNEQFF.

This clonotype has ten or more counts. The CDR3 nucleotides read TGCAGCGTTGAAGGGACTCCTTTATACAATGAGCAGTTCTTC. Translated: CSVEGTPLYNEQFF. The chain is built from TRBV29-1 and TRBJ2-1, with D perhaps matching TRBD2 (5 bases). CDR1 is SQVTM, CDR2 ANQGSEA, per germline. V gave up 1 base and J gave up 4 bases, with 11 bases separating them. The CDR3 loop spans 14 amino acids.

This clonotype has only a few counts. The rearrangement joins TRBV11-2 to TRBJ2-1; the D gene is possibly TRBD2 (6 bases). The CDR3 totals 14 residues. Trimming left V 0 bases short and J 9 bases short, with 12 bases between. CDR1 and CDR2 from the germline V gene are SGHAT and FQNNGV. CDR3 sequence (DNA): TGTGCCAGCAGCTTAGAGCGACTAGATCGTGAGCAGTTCTTC. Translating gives CASSLERLDREQFF.

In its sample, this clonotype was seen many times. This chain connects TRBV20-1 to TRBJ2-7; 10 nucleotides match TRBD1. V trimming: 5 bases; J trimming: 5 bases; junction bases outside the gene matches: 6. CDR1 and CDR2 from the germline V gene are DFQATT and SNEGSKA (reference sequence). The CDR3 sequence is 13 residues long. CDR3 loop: CSAAGTGDHEQYF. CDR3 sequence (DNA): TGCAGTGCTGCCGGGACAGGGGACCACGAGCAGTACTTC.

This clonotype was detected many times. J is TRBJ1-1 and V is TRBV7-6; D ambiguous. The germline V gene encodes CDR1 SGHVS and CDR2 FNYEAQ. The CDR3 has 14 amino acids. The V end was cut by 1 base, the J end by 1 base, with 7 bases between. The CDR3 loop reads CASSLGDGNTEAFF. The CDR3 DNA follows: TGTGCCAGCAGCTTAGGCGACGGGAACACTGAAGCTTTCTTT.

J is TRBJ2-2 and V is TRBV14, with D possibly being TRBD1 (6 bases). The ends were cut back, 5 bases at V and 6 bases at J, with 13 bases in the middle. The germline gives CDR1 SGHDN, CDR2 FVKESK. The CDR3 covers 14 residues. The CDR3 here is CASSRQGPPGELFF. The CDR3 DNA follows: TGTGCCAGCAGCAGGCAGGGGCCCCCCGGGGAGCTGTTTTTT.

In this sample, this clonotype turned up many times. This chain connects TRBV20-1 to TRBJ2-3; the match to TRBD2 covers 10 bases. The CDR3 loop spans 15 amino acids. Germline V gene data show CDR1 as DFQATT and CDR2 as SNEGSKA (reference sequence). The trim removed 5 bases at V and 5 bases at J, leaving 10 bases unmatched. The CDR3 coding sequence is TGCAGTGCTCCCCCCCCTAGCGGGAGTTTAGATACGCAGTATTTT. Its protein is CSAPPPSGSLDTQYF.

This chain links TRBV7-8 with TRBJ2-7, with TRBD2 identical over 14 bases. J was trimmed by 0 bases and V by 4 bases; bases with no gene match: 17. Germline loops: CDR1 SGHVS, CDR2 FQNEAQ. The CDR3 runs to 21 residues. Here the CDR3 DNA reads TGTGCCAGCAGCTCCCCCTACGTCGGGACTAGCGGGAGCTCGAGCTCCTACGAGCAGTACTTC. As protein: CASSSPYVGTSGSSSSYEQYF. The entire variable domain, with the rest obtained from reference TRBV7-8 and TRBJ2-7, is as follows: GAGVSQSPRYKVAKRGQDVALRCDPISGHVSLFWYQQALGQGPEFLTYFQNEAQLDKSGLPSDRFFAERPEGSVSTLKIQRTQQEDSAVYLCASSSPYVGTSGSSSSYEQYFGPGTRLTVT.

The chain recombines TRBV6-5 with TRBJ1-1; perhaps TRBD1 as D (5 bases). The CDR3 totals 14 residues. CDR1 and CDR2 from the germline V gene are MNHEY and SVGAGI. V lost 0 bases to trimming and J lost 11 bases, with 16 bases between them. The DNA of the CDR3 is TGTGCCAGCAGTTACTCGGGGCGGTCCATTCGGGCTTTCTTT. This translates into CASSYSGRSIRAFF.

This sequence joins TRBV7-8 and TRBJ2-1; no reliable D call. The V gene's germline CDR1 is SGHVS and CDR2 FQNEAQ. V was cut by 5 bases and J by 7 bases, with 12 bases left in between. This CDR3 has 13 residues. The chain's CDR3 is CASSDLKMNEQFF. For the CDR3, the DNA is TGTGCCAGCAGCGACCTAAAGATGAATGAGCAGTTCTTC.